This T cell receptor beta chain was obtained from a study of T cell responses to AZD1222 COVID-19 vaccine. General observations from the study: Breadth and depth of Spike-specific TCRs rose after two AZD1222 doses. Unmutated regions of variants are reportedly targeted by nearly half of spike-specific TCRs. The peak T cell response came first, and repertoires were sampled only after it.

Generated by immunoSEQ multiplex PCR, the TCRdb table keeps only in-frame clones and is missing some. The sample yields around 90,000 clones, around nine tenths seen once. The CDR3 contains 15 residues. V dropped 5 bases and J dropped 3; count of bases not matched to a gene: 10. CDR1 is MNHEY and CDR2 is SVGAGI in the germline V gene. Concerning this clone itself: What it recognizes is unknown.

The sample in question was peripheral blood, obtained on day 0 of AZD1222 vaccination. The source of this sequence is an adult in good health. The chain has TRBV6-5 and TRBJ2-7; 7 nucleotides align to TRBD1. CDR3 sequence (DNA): TGTGCCAGCAGTCCCCCGGGACAGAGGTTCTACGAGCAGTACTTC. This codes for CASSPPGQRFYEQYF.